This section outlines one T cell receptor (beta chain) sequence together with its context. Antigen specificity is unknown. The sample originates from a study of T cell responses to AZD1222 COVID-19 vaccine. Study-wide findings and caveats: Repertoires were obtained solely post-peak T cell response. The sample set comprised mostly white British donors with more females, and clonal diversity was possibly underestimated. Among vaccine-associated CD4 TCRs, coverage spanned spike, with dominance at 160-218 and 743-854.

Pooling was applied to second doses at about 4 or about 12 weeks. Clones were read by immunoSEQ multiplex PCR, and TCRdb kept only the in-frame ones, dropping some. The data show about 150,000 clones, with about 92% seen just once and 3% to 4% held by the top ten. V was pared by 2 bases and J by 4 bases, with 4 bases of the junction left unmatched. Germline CDR1 SGHRS, CDR2 YFSETQ. The CDR3 is 15 amino acids. The chain carries TRBV5-1 and TRBJ2-5, with 11 bases aligning to TRBD2. Sequencing was performed on peripheral blood, taken 28 days after the second AZD1222 dose. The clonotype originates from an adult who received the AZD1222 COVID-19 vaccine. The CDR3 DNA sequence: TGCGCCAGCAGCTTAACTAGCGGGAGTCCAGAGACCCAGTACTTC. Amino acid sequence: CASSLTSGSPETQYF.